This TCR beta chain was captured in a study of T-cell memory formation after mild COVID-19. A remark on this clonotype: Antigen unknown.

V dropped 1 base and J dropped 2; count of bases not matched to a gene: 3. CDR3 size: 15 residues. Germline V gene sequence: CDR1 SGHRS, CDR2 YFSETQ. TCRdb reprocessed the 5' RACE reads via MiXCR and lists one record per CDR3 protein. The repertoire consists of around 150,000 distinct CDR3 sequences, with roughly 30% occurring once and the leading ten covering 12%. Study findings and constraints: Cross-reactive memory apparently joined, as some responding clones appeared in pre-infection memory. For contracting clones, CD4+ ones sat mainly in CM and EM, CD8+ in EMRA.

This sequence originates from an adult woman who had mild COVID-19 (a few samples of this study predate the infection). Cell type and time point are not known. The rearrangement joins TRBV5-1 to TRBJ2-3; 8 nucleotides line up with TRBD2. Material for sequencing was PBMCs or a T cell subset sorted from them (not recorded which). For the CDR3, the DNA is TGCGCCAGCAGCTTGCAGCGGGGGACCACAGATACGCAGTATTTT. It codes for CASSLQRGTTDTQYF.